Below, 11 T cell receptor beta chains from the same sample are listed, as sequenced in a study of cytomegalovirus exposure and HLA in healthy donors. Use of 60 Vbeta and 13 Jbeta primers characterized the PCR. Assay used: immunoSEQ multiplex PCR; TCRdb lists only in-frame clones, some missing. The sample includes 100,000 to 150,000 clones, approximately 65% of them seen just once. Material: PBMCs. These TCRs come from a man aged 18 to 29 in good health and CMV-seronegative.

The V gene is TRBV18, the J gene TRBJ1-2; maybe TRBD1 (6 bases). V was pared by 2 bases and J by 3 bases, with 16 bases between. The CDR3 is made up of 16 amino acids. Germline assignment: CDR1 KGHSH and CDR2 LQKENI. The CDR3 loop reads CASSPNSGGFDYGYTF. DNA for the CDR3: TGTGCCAGCTCACCAAACTCGGGGGGCTTTGACTATGGCTACACCTTC.

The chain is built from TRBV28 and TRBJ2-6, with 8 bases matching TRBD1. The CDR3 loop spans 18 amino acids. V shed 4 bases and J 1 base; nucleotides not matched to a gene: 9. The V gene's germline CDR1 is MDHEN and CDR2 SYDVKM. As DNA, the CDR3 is TGTGCCAGCAGTTCGCCCGGGACAGGCTCGTCTGGGGCCAACGTCCTGACTTTC. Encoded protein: CASSSPGTGSSGANVLTF.

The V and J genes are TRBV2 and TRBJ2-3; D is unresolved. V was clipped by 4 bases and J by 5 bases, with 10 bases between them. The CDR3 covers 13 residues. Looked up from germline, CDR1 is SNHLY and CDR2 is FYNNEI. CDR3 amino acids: CASSGPRGDTQYF. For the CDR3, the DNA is TGTGCCAGCAGTGGTCCCCGCGGAGATACGCAGTATTTT.

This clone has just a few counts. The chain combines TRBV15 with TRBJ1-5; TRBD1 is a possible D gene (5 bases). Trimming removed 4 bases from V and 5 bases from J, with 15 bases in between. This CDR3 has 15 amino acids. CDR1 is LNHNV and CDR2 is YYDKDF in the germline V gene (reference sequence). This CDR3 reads CATSIDFREDQPQHF. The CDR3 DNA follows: TGTGCCACCAGCATAGACTTCAGGGAGGATCAGCCCCAGCATTTT. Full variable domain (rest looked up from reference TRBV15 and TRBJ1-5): DAMVIQNPRYQVTQFGKPVTLSCSQTLNHNVMYWYQQKSSQAPKLLFHYYDKDFNNEADTPDNFQSRRPNTSFCFLDIRSPGLGDTAMYLCATSIDFREDQPQHFGDGTRLSIL.

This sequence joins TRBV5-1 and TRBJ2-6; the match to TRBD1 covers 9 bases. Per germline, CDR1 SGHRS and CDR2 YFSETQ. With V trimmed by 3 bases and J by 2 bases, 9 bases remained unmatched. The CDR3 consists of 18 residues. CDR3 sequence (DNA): TGCGCCAGCAGCTCGGCCGGGACAGGGATCCCTGGGGCCAACGTCCTGACTTTC. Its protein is CASSSAGTGIPGANVLTF.

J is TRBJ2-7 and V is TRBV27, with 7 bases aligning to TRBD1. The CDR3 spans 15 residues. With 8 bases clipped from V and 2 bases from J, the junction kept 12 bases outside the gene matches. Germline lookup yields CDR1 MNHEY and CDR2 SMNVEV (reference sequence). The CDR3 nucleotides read TGTGCCAGCGGTACCACCCCCCAGGGGGCCTACGAGCAGTACTTC. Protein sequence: CASGTTPQGAYEQYF.

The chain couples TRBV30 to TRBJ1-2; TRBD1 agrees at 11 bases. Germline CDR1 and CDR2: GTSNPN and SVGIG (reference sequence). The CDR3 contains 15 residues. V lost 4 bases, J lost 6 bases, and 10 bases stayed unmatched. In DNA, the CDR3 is TGTGCCTGGACCCAAATTGGGACAGGGGGAAATGGCTACACCTTC. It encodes CAWTQIGTGGNGYTF.

The CDR3 loop is CASSLSTAEKLFF. CDR3 sequence (DNA): TGTGCCAGCAGCCTCTCCACTGCTGAAAAACTGTTTTTT. The J gene is TRBJ1-4, the V gene TRBV7-8, with D unclear. The V gene lost 5 bases and the J gene lost 7 bases, with 11 bases spanning the gap. The CDR3 consists of 13 residues. From germline, CDR1 is SGHVS and CDR2 FQNEAQ.

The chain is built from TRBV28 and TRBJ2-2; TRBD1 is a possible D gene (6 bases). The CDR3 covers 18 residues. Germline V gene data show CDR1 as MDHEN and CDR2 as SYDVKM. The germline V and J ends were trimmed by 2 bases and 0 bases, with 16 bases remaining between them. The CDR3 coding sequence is TGTGCCAGCAGTTTAACATCAGGGGTGAGGTCGAACACCGGGGAGCTGTTTTTT. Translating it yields CASSLTSGVRSNTGELFF.

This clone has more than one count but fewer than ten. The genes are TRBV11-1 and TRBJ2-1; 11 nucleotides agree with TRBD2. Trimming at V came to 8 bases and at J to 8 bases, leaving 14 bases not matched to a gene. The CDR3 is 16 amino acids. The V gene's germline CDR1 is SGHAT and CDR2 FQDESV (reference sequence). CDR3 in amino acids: CASSLSGGVAVYEQFF. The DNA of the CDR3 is TGTGCCAGCTCTCTTAGCGGGGGGGTAGCAGTGTATGAGCAGTTCTTC.

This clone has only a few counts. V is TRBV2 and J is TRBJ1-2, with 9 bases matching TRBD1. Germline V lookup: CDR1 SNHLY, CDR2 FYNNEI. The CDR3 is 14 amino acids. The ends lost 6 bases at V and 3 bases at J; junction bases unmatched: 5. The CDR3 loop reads CASRGTGWDYGYTF. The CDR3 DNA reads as TGTGCCAGCAGGGGGACAGGGTGGGACTATGGCTACACCTTC.